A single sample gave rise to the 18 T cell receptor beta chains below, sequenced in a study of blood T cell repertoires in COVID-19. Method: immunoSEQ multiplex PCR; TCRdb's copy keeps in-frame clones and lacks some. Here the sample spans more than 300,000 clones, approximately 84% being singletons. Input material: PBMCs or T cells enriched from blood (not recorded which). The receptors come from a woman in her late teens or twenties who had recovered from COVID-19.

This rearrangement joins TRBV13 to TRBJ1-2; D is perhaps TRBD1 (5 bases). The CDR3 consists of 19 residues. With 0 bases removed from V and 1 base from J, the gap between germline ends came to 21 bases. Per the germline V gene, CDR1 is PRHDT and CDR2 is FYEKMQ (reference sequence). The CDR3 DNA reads TGTGCCAGCAGCTTAGGGGGACTTTTGGCCGGCGAGGGTAACTATGGCTACACCTTC. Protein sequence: CASSLGGLLAGEGNYGYTF. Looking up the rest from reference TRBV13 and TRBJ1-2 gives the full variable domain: AAGVIQSPRHLIKEKRETATLKCYPIPRHDTVYWYQQGPGQDPQFLISFYEKMQSDKGSIPDRFSAQQFSDYHSELNMSSLELGDSALYFCASSLGGLLAGEGNYGYTFGSGTRLTVV.

The CDR3 nucleotides read TGTGCCAGCTCCGCGGGACAGGGTGACGAGCAGTACTTC. This codes for CASSAGQGDEQYF. V and J are TRBV18 and TRBJ2-7; TRBD1 matches at 9 bases. CDR1 is KGHSH and CDR2 is LQKENI in the germline V gene. V trimming: 6 bases; J trimming: 5 bases; junction bases outside the gene matches: 5. CDR3 length: 13 amino acids.

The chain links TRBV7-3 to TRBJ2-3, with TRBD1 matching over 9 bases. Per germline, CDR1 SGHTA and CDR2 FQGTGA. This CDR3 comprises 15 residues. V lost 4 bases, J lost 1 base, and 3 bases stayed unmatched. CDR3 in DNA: TGTGCCAGCAGCTCTTGGACAGGGGGCACAGATACGCAGTATTTT. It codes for CASSSWTGGTDTQYF. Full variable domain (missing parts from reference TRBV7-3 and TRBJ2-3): GAGVSQTPSNKVTEKGKYVELRCDPISGHTALYWYRQSLGQGPEFLIYFQGTGAADDSGLPNDRFFAVRPEGSVSTLKIQRTERGDSAVYLCASSSWTGGTDTQYFGPGTRLTVL.

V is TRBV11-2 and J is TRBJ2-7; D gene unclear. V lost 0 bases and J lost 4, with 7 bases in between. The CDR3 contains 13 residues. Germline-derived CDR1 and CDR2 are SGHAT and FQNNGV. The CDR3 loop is CASSLELEYEQYF. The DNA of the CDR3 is TGTGCCAGCAGCTTAGAACTCGAGTACGAGCAGTACTTC. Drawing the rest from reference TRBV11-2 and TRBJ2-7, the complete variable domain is EAGVAQSPRYKIIEKRQSVAFWCNPISGHATLYWYQQILGQGPKLLIQFQNNGVVDDSQLPKDRFSAERLKGVDSTLKIQPAKLEDSAVYLCASSLELEYEQYFGPGTRLTVT.

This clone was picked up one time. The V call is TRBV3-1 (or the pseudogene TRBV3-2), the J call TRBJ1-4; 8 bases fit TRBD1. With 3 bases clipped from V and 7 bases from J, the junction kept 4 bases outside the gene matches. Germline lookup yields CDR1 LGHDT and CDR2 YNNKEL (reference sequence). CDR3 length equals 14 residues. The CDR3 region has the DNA TGTGCCAGCAGCCAGGGACAGGAGGGTGAAAAACTGTTTTTT. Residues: CASSQGQEGEKLFF.

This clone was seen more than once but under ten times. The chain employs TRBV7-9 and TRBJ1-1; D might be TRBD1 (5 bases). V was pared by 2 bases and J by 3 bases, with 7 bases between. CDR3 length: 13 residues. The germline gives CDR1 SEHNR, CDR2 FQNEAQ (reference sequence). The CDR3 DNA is TGTGCCAGCAGCTTATGGGGCGACACTGAAGCTTTCTTT. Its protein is CASSLWGDTEAFF.

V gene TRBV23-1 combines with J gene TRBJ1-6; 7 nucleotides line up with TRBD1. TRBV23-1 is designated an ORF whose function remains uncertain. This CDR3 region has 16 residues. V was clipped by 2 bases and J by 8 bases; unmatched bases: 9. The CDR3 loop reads CASSQLLGTADSPLHF. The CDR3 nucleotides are TGCGCCAGCAGTCAACTCTTAGGGACAGCAGATTCACCCCTCCACTTT.

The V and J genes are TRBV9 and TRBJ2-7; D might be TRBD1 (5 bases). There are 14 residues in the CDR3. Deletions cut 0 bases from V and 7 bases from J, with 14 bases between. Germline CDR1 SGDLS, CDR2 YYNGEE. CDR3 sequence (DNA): TGTGCCAGCAGCGTAGACCAGGGTGTGGGAGAGCAGTACTTC. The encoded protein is CASSVDQGVGEQYF.

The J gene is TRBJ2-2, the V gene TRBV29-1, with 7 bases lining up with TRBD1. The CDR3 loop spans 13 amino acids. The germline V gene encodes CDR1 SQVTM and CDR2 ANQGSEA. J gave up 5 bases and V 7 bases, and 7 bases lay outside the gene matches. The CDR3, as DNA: TGCAGCGCCCGGGACAGTGGAACCGGGGAGCTGTTTTTT. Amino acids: CSARDSGTGELFF.

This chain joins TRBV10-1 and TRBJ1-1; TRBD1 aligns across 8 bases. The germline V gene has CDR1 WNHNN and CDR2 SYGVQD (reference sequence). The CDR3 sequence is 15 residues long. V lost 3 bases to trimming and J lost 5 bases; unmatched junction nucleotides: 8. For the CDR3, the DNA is TGCGCCAGCAGTGACCCGGGCAGGGGGCGGACTGAAGCTTTCTTT. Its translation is CASSDPGRGRTEAFF.

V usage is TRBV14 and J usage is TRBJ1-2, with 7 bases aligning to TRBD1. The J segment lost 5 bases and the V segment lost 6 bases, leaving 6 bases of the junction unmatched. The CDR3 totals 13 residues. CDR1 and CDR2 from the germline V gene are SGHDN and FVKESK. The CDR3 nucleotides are TGTGCCAGCAGTCTCACAGGGGCGTATGGCTACACCTTC. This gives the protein CASSLTGAYGYTF.

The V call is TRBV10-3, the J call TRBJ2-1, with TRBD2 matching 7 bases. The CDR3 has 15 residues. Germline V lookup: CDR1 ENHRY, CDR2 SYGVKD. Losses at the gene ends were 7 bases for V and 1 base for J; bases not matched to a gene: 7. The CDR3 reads CAITGGAASYNEQFF. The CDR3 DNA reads TGTGCCATCACGGGAGGAGCGGCTTCCTACAATGAGCAGTTCTTC.

The CDR3 region is CAWTGGWNTIYF. DNA of the CDR3: TGTGCCTGGACAGGGGGCTGGAACACCATATATTTT. J is TRBJ1-3 and V is TRBV30; TRBD1 matches 8 bases. J gave up 7 bases and V 4 bases, and 3 bases lay outside the gene matches. Germline lookup yields CDR1 GTSNPN and CDR2 SVGIG (reference sequence). The length of the CDR3 is 12 residues. The entire variable domain, with the rest obtained from reference TRBV30 and TRBJ1-3, is as follows: SQTIHQWPATLVQPVGSPLSLECTVEGTSNPNLYWYRQAAGRGLQLLFYSVGIGQISSEVPQNLSASRPQDRQFILSSKKLLLSDSGFYLCAWTGGWNTIYFGEGSWLTVV.

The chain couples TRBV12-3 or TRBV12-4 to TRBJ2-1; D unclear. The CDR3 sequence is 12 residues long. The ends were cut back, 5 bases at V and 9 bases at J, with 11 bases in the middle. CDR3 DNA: TGTGCCAGCAGTACAACGAGAGGTGAGCAGTTCTTC. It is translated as CASSTTRGEQFF.

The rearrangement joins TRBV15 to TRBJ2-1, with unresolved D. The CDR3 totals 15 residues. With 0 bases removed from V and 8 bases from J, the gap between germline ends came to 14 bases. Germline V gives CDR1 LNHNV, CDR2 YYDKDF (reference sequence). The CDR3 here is CATSRDPARFDEQFF. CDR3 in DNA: TGTGCCACCAGCAGAGATCCCGCTAGATTCGATGAGCAGTTCTTC.

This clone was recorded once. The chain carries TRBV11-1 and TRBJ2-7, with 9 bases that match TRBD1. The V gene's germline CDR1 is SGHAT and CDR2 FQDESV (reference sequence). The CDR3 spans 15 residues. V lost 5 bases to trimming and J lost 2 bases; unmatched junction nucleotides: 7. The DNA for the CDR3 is TGTGCCAGCAGCAGGGGGGACAGGGTAGCCTACGAGCAGTACTTC. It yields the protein CASSRGDRVAYEQYF.

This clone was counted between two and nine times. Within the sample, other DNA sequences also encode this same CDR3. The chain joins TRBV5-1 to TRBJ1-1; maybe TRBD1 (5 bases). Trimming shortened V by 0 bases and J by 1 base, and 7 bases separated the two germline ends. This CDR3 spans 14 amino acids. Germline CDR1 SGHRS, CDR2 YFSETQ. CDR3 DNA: TGCGCCAGCAGCTTGGGAGACAGGAACACTGAAGCTTTCTTT. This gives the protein CASSLGDRNTEAFF.

The CDR3 loop reads CASSSGQAAAEKLFF. The CDR3 DNA reads TGTGCCAGCAGTTCTGGACAGGCGGCAGCTGAAAAACTGTTTTTT. This chain joins TRBV6-6 and TRBJ1-4; TRBD1 matches at 7 bases. The CDR3 loop spans 15 amino acids. CDR1 and CDR2 (germline): MNHNY, SVGAGI (reference sequence). V lost 4 bases and J lost 7; bases outside the gene matches: 9.